Described below is a single T cell receptor beta chain sequence and its context. This sample is drawn from a study of glioma-infiltrating T cells after dendritic cell vaccination. Generated by immunoSEQ multiplex PCR, the TCRdb table keeps only in-frame clones and is missing some. The table shows more than 60,000 clones, with around four fifths occurring only once. After removal of 4 bases from V and 8 bases from J, the junction contained 13 bases not matched to a gene. The CDR3 sequence is 17 residues long. CDR1 and CDR2 from the germline V gene are SGDLS and YYNGEE. The chain recombines TRBV9 with TRBJ2-2; 11 bases match TRBD2. The receptor was isolated from a human donor with glioblastoma. The input for sequencing was blood, taken before dendritic cell vaccination. CDR3 in amino acids: CASSNLAGGSLGGELFF. The CDR3 DNA is TGTGCCAGCAGCAATCTAGCGGGGGGATCCCTAGGAGGGGAGCTGTTTTTT.